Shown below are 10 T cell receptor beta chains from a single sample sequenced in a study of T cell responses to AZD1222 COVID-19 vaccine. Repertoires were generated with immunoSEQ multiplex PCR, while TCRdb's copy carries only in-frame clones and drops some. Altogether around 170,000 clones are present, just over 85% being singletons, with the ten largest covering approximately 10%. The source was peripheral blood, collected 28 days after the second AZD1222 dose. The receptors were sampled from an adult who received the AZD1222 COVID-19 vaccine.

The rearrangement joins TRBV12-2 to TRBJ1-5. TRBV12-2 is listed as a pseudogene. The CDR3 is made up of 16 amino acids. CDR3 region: CASRFGGAGCNQPQHF. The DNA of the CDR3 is TGTGCAAGTCGCTTCGGAGGGGCTGGGTGCAATCAGCCCCAGCATTTT.

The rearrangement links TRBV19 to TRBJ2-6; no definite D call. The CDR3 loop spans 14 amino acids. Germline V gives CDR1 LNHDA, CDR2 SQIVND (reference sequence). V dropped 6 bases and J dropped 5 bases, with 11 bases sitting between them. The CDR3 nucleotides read TGTGCCAGTAGCCCCACCATTTGGGCCAACGTCCTGACTTTC. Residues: CASSPTIWANVLTF.

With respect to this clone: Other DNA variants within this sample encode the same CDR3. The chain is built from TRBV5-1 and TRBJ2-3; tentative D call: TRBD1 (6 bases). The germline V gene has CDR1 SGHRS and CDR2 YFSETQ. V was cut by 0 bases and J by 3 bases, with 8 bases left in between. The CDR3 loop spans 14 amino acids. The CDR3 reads CASSLAQGTDTQYF. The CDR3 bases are TGCGCCAGCAGCTTGGCGCAGGGGACAGATACGCAGTATTTT.

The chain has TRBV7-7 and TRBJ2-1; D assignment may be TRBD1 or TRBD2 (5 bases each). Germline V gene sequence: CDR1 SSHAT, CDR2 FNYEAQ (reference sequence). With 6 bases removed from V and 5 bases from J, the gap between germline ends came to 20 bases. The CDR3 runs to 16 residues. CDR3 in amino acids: CASSEFGGRGDNEQFF. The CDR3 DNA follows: TGTGCCAGCAGTGAATTTGGGGGTCGTGGGGACAATGAGCAGTTCTTC.

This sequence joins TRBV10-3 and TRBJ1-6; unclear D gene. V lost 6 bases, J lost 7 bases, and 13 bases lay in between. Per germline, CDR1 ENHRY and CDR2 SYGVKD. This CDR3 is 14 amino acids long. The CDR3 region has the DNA TGTGCCATCAGGGACCGGACCGGGAATTCACCCCTCCACTTT. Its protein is CAIRDRTGNSPLHF.

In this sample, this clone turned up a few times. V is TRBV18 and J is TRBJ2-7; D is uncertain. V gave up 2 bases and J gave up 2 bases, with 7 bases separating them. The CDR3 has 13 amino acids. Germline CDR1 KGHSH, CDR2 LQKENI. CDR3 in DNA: TGTGCCAGCTCACCAGGGATTACCTACGAGCAGTACTTC. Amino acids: CASSPGITYEQYF.

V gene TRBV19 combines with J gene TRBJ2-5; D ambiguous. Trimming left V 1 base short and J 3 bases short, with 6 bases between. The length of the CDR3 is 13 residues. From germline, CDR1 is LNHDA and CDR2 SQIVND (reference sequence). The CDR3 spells CASSIGRKETQYF. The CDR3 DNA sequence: TGTGCCAGTAGTATAGGCAGGAAAGAGACCCAGTACTTC.

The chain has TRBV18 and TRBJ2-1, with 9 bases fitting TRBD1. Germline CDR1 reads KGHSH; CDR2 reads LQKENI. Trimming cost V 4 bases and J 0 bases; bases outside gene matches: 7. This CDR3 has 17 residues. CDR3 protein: CASSLTGTGSSYNEQFF. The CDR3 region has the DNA TGTGCCAGCTCACTTACCGGGACAGGGAGCTCCTACAATGAGCAGTTCTTC.

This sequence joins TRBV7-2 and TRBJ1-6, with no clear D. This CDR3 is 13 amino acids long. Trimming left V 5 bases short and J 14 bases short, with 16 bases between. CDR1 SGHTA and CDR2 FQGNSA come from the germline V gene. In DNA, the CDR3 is TGTGCCAGCAGCAACGGGCCCGGATCCTCCCTCCACTTT. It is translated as CASSNGPGSSLHF.

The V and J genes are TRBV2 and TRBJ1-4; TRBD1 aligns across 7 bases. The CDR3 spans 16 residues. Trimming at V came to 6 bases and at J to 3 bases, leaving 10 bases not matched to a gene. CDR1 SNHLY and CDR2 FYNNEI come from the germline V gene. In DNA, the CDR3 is TGTGCCAGCAGGGAACGCCGGGACAGCCCTAATGAAAAACTGTTTTTT. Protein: CASRERRDSPNEKLFF.